This entry features one T cell receptor beta chain sequence. The data originate from a study of T cell changes during pregnancy in multiple sclerosis. Looked up from germline, CDR1 is SGHRS and CDR2 is YFSETQ. The CDR3 spans 16 residues. The junction had 9 bases not matched to a gene; V was cut back by 5 bases and J by 4 bases. Sequencing was performed with immunoSEQ multiplex PCR; in TCRdb, only in-frame clones are kept and a portion is missing. This repertoire shows about 130,000 clones, roughly 95% found once; its top ten account for approximately 0.45%. The rearrangement links TRBV5-1 to TRBJ2-7, with 13 bases fitting TRBD2. This receptor was obtained from a female donor with multiple sclerosis, enrolled in a pregnancy study. The sequences come from peripheral blood, collected after pregnancy. The CDR3 nucleotides are TGCGCCAGCAGAGGAACTAGCGGGAGGGCCTGGTACGAGCAGTACTTC. It yields the protein CASRGTSGRAWYEQYF.